This T cell receptor beta chain was sequenced during a study of OX40 agonist ivuxolimab in advanced cancers. Looking at the study overall: The costimulatory receptor OX40 (CD134) was targeted by ivuxolimab, a fully human IgG2 agonistic monoclonal antibody. Intravenous ivuxolimab was administered to patients every 2 weeks at six dose levels: 0.01, 0.1, 0.3, 1.5, 3 and 10 mg/kg. Among the 50 to 55 dose-escalation patients, roughly 20 had hepatocellular carcinoma, about 15 melanoma, 9 renal cell carcinoma and 9 head and neck cancer. The dose-escalation cohort was approximately 83% male with a mean age of roughly 60 years, ranging from roughly 23 to 79. Patients were allowed to have had prior anti-PD-1, anti-PD-L1 or anti-CTLA-4 therapy, and approximately 40% of the dose-escalation patients had been treated with checkpoint inhibitors. Partial responses occurred in three dose-escalation patients, of whom one had hepatocellular carcinoma and two had cutaneous melanoma. Peripheral TCRbeta sequencing aimed to test whether ivuxolimab altered TCR sequence diversity and caused clonal T-cell expansion. The monotherapy dose-escalation portion (N ≈ 57 patients) of the phase I ivuxolimab trial is reported in the paper.

The trial excluded patients who had a history of autoimmune disease or were on systemic immunosuppression. Peripheral blood for TCR sequencing was collected from all dose cohorts at baseline, on cycle 4 day 1, and on cycle 7 day 1. Samples came from an open-label, multicenter, first-in-human phase I dose-escalation trial of ivuxolimab. Adults with locally advanced or metastatic melanoma, renal cell, hepatocellular, or head and neck squamous cell carcinoma were enrolled in the trial. CD4+ and CD8+ T cells were sorted separately from peripheral blood before TCR sequencing. Including cysteine and phenylalanine, the CDR3 has 13 amino acids. The read is trimmed to its CDR3 DNA, 39 bases read in frame from base 1. V is pruned by 0 bases and J by 8 bases, leaving 5 bases of the junction without a gene match. In the germline V gene (reference sequence), CDR1 corresponds to GTSNPN and CDR2 to SVGIG. To sequence the TCRbeta CDR3 region, genomic DNA was isolated from the sorted cells. The immunoSEQ Assay was used for sequencing of TCRbeta CDR3 regions. In TCRdb, the immuneACCESS table is reduced to in-frame sequences with V and J assigned. These tables do not hold every clone; where another copy was compared, an unresolved V gene accounts for under half, and the others remain unexplained. The table for this sample lists some 100,000 clones; 90% to 95% of them were counted only once. The ten largest clonotypes hold approximately 0.81% of the sample.

This clone has only one observation. This receptor's antigen is unknown. No much larger clonotype is one base removed from it; base qualities were not supplied. What the work shows at the level of the full study, not this receptor alone: In the 0.1-3.0 mg/kg groups, partial responders were among the patients with the lowest normalized peripheral clonal expansion, particularly in CD8+ T cells. Low levels of normalized T-cell clonal expansion were also shown by some nonresponding patients. After ivuxolimab, CD8+ T cells had more expanded clones than CD4+ T cells on average. The antigen specificity of the clonally expanded peripheral T cells was not determined. Clonal expansion of both CD4+ and CD8+ blood T cells was observed from baseline to week 6 at doses 0.1 to 3.0 mg/kg.

The TCR comes from an adult with an advanced solid tumor such as melanoma, head and neck, liver or kidney cancer. The V and J genes are TRBV30 and TRBJ1-2; the junction holds 8 bases that match TRBD1. The source material was CD4+ or CD8+ T cells sorted from blood, sampled in a trial of the OX40 agonist ivuxolimab. The CDR3 region: CAWSVQGGGGYTF. The DNA sequence is given as TGTGCCTGGAGTGTACAGGGGGGAGGAGGCTACACCTTC.